A single sample gave rise to the 21 T cell receptor beta chains below, sequenced in a study of vaccination effects on CD4 cells after COVID-19. Produced via immunoSEQ multiplex PCR; TCRdb's table is partial and in-frame only. The sample carries some 49,000 clones, roughly 72% recorded once. Their specific antigens are unknown. Upon completion of around ten days in culture, CD4+ T cells were isolated. The sample consisted of CD4+ T cells from PBMCs cultured without peptide, taken before COVID-19 vaccination. The source is a human donor who had a prior SARS-CoV-2 infection.

The V and J genes are TRBV5-1 and TRBJ2-7; the D is unclear. Trimming took off 4 bases at V and 1 base at J, with 12 bases between the two ends. The CDR3 runs 14 residues. Germline V CDR1 and CDR2: SGHRS, YFSETQ. CDR3 in amino acids: CASSPAPPSYEQYF. CDR3 bases: TGCGCCAGCAGCCCCGCGCCGCCTTCCTACGAGCAGTACTTC. Complete variable domain (other parts from reference TRBV5-1 and TRBJ2-7): KAGVTQTPRYLIKTRGQQVTLSCSPISGHRSVSWYQQTPGQGLQFLFEYFSETQRNKGNFPGRFSGRQFSNSRSEMNVSTLELGDSALYLCASSPAPPSYEQYFGPGTRLTVT.

The CDR3 region is CASSQDLQGANTGELFF. The CDR3 DNA reads as TGTGCCAGCAGCCAAGATTTACAGGGGGCGAACACCGGGGAGCTGTTTTTT. The chain employs TRBV3-1 (or the pseudogene TRBV3-2) and TRBJ2-2; TRBD1 aligns across 8 bases. This CDR3 comprises 17 residues. V lost 0 bases and J lost 0; bases outside the gene matches: 3. Germline V CDR1 and CDR2: LGHDT, YNNKEL (reference sequence).

This clone was seen just once. The chain carries TRBV7-2 and TRBJ2-6, with no clear D. Germline values: CDR1 SGHTA, CDR2 FQGNSA. Trimming left V 5 bases short and J 0 bases short, with 8 bases between. The CDR3 extends over 15 amino acids. This CDR3 is CASSHASSGANVLTF. CDR3 coding DNA: TGTGCCAGCAGCCATGCGAGCTCTGGGGCCAACGTCCTGACTTTC.

V usage is TRBV25-1 and J usage is TRBJ2-6, with 7 bases identical to TRBD1. The V gene end was trimmed by 3 bases and the J gene end by 7 bases; junction bases not matched to a gene: 12. The CDR3 runs 17 residues. CDR1 and CDR2 (germline): MGHDK, SYGVNS. The CDR3 sequence is CASSDGQDAMGANVLTF. CDR3 DNA sequence: TGTGCCAGCAGTGATGGACAGGATGCAATGGGAGCCAACGTCCTGACTTTC.

The chain joins TRBV4-2 to TRBJ2-5; weak D call: TRBD2 (7 bases). V was shortened by 1 base and J by 7 bases, with 16 bases between the two germline ends. CDR1 LGHNA and CDR2 YNFKEQ come from the germline V gene. The CDR3 sequence is 15 residues long. CDR3 in amino acids: CASSQVRGTIGTQYF. CDR3 coding DNA: TGTGCCAGCAGCCAAGTTAGGGGGACTATCGGGACCCAGTACTTC.

V and J are TRBV2 and TRBJ1-1, with D unclear. Trimming removed 3 bases from V and 8 bases from J, with 7 bases in between. This CDR3 region has 11 residues. Germline V gene lookup returns CDR1 SNHLY and CDR2 FYNNEI. CDR3 nucleotides: TGTGCCAGCAGTGAGCGTGGCGAAGCTTTCTTT. It encodes CASSERGEAFF. The whole variable domain, filled in from reference TRBV2 and TRBJ1-1, reads EPEVTQTPSHQVTQMGQEVILRCVPISNHLYFYWYRQILGQKVEFLVSFYNNEISEKSEIFDDQFSVERPDGSNFTLKIRSTKLEDSAMYFCASSERGEAFFGQGTRLTVV.

This chain joins TRBV9 and TRBJ2-1, with 12 bases identical to TRBD2. Germline-derived CDR1 and CDR2 are SGDLS and YYNGEE. The CDR3 sequence is 17 residues long. Trimming removed 3 bases from V and 5 bases from J; junction bases left unmatched: 9. The CDR3 protein is CASSDPLLAGGNNEQFF. DNA of the CDR3: TGTGCCAGCAGCGACCCTCTACTAGCGGGGGGAAACAATGAGCAGTTCTTC.

This clone was observed a handful of times. The gene calls are TRBV7-6 and TRBJ2-2; no clear D gene. The CDR3 is 16 residues long. Trimming took 1 base from V and 6 from J, leaving 15 bases between them. From germline, CDR1 is SGHVS and CDR2 FNYEAQ. The CDR3 DNA reads as TGTGCCAGCAGCTTAGAGTCTCACGGTTTTTCCGGGGAGCTGTTTTTT. This translates into CASSLESHGFSGELFF. The full variable domain, in which reference TRBV7-6 and TRBJ2-2 provide the parts outside the CDR3, is GAGVSQSPRYKVTKRGQDVALRCDPISGHVSLYWYRQALGQGPEFLTYFNYEAQQDKSGLPNDRFSAERPEGSISTLTIQRTEQRDSAMYRCASSLESHGFSGELFFGEGSRLTVL.

In the case of this clone: The junction shows a germline mismatch at one end, possibly a read error. The gene calls are TRBV7-2 and TRBJ2-7, with 12 bases that match TRBD2. The CDR3 is 15 residues long. Germline V gene lookup returns CDR1 SGHTA and CDR2 FQGNSA. This chain's CDR3 is CASSLGPTSGGSMSF. Written as DNA, the CDR3 is TGTGCCAGCAGCTTAGGACCCACTAGCGGGGGGTCCATGTCCTTC.

This chain connects TRBV6-5 to TRBJ2-7; D unresolved. Germline V gene lookup returns CDR1 MNHEY and CDR2 SVGAGI. V was clipped by 7 bases and J by 3 bases, with 16 bases between them. This CDR3 region has 14 residues. In nucleotides, the CDR3 is TGTGCCAGCATGAGATCCCTACAAGGCTACGAGCAGTACTTC. It codes for CASMRSLQGYEQYF.

The rearrangement uses TRBV5-4 and TRBJ2-7; TRBD2 matches 9 bases. Germline assignment: CDR1 SGHNT and CDR2 YYREEE (reference sequence). The CDR3 contains 14 residues. The ends lost 4 bases at V and 7 bases at J; junction bases unmatched: 9. CDR3 coding DNA: TGTGCCAGCAGCCCCCGGACTAGCGCCGAAGAGCAGTACTTC. Its translation is CASSPRTSAEEQYF.

V and J are TRBV7-2 and TRBJ2-7; D unclear. Trimming took off 1 base at V and 5 bases at J, with 9 bases between the two ends. The length of the CDR3 is 13 residues. Germline V gene sequence: CDR1 SGHTA, CDR2 FQGNSA. CDR3 sequence reads: CASSLGSRDEQYF. The CDR3, as DNA: TGTGCCAGCAGCTTAGGGAGTCGGGACGAGCAGTACTTC.

The chain carries TRBV5-1 and TRBJ2-6, with TRBD1 as a possible D gene (6 bases). CDR3 length: 15 amino acids. Germline V CDR1 and CDR2: SGHRS, YFSETQ. The V and J ends lost 3 bases and 4 bases respectively, with 11 bases between them. In nucleotides, the CDR3 is TGCGCCAGCAGCTGGCAGGGGACCGGGGCCAACGTCCTGACTTTC. Its protein product is CASSWQGTGANVLTF.

The V call is TRBV10-3, the J call TRBJ1-3, with D perhaps TRBD1 (6 bases). This CDR3 region has 13 residues. Germline V gene lookup returns CDR1 ENHRY and CDR2 SYGVKD. V lost 6 bases and J 2 bases, leaving 8 bases between the germline ends. Here the CDR3 reads CAIRDSAGNTIYF. The CDR3 DNA is TGTGCCATCAGGGACAGTGCTGGAAACACCATATATTTT.

This sequence joins TRBV19 and TRBJ2-1; the D call may be TRBD1 or TRBD2 (7 bases each). Between the trimmed V and J ends, which lost 4 bases and 8 bases, there was a span of 18 bases. Per the germline V gene, CDR1 is LNHDA and CDR2 is SQIVND (reference sequence). The CDR3 is made up of 15 amino acids. The CDR3 loop is CASSTQGGIRYEQFF. CDR3 DNA: TGTGCCAGTAGTACCCAGGGGGGGATTCGTTATGAGCAGTTCTTC.

The gene calls are TRBV5-1 and TRBJ2-1; TRBD1 matches at 7 bases. V gave up 3 bases and J gave up 2 bases; unmatched junction bases: 5. The CDR3 length is 15 residues. Germline V lookup: CDR1 SGHRS, CDR2 YFSETQ. CDR3 nucleotides: TGCGCCAGCAGCTCACAGGGGACAACCTACAATGAGCAGTTCTTC. Translated, it gives CASSSQGTTYNEQFF.

The chain recombines TRBV3-1 (or the pseudogene TRBV3-2) with TRBJ2-1; D gene ambiguous. The germline CDR1 and CDR2 sequences are LGHDT and YNNKEL (reference sequence). V shed 3 bases and J shed 2 bases, with 8 bases lying between them. CDR3 size: 14 residues. DNA of the CDR3: TGTGCCAGCAGCCAGAACAGCGCCTACAATGAGCAGTTCTTC. Encoded protein: CASSQNSAYNEQFF.

This chain uses TRBV6-1 with TRBJ1-5, with a tentative D call TRBD1 (5 bases). Trimming cost V 1 base and J 2 bases, with 18 bases left between them. The CDR3 covers 18 residues. Germline assignment: CDR1 MNHNS and CDR2 SASEGT. Here the CDR3 reads CASSEERGTASGNQPQHF. In DNA form, the CDR3 reads TGTGCCAGCAGTGAAGAAAGGGGTACCGCATCGGGCAATCAGCCCCAGCATTTT.

The chain has TRBV6-5 and TRBJ2-2; maybe TRBD2 (6 bases). V was clipped by 7 bases and J by 0 bases, with 9 bases between them. Per the germline V gene, CDR1 is MNHEY and CDR2 is SVGAGI. The CDR3 extends over 14 amino acids. CDR3 in DNA: TGTGCCAGCACTGGCGGGGCGAACACCGGGGAGCTGTTTTTT. It is translated as CASTGGANTGELFF.

The J gene is TRBJ2-3, the V gene TRBV6-5, with TRBD2 matching 8 bases. The germline gives CDR1 MNHEY, CDR2 SVGAGI. This CDR3 spans 15 amino acids. V shed 2 bases, J shed 8 bases, and the junction held 9 bases outside the gene matches. CDR3 DNA sequence: TGTGCCAGCAGTTACCTCGGGAGGGGGTCGGTTACGCAGTATTTT. Translated: CASSYLGRGSVTQYF.

V gene TRBV11-2 combines with J gene TRBJ1-3, with a weak D call TRBD1 (5 bases). This CDR3 has 15 residues. Germline V gene sequence: CDR1 SGHAT, CDR2 FQNNGV. V was cut by 5 bases and J by 4 bases, with 15 bases left in between. The chain's CDR3 is CASSPTWGLGNTIYF. DNA for the CDR3: TGTGCCAGCAGCCCGACCTGGGGGTTGGGAAACACCATATATTTT.